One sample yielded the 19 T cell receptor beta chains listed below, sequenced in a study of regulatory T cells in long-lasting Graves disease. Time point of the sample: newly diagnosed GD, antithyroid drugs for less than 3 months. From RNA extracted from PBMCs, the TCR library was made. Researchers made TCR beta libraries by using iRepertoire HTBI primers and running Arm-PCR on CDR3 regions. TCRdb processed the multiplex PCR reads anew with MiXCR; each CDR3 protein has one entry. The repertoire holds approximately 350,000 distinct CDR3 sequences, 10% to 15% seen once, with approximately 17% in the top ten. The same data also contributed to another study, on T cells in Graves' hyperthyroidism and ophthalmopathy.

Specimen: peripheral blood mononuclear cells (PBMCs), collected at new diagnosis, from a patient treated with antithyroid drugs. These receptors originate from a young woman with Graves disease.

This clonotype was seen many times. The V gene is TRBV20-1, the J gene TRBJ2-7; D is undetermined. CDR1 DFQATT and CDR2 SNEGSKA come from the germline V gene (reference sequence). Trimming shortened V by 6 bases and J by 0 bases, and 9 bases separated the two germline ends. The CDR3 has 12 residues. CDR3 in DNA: TGCAGTGCCGAAAGGACCTCCTACGAGCAGTACTTC. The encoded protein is CSAERTSYEQYF.

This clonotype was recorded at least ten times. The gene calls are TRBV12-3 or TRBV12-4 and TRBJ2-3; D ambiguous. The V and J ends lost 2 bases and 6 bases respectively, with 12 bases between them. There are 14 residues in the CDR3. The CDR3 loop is CASSLISYRDTQYF. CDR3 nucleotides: TGTGCCAGCAGTTTAATCTCATACCGTGATACGCAGTATTTT.

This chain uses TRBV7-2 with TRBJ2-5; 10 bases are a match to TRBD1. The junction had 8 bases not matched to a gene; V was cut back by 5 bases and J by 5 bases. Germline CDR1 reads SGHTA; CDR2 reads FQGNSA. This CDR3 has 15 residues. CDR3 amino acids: CASSPDRGRGETQYF. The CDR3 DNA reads TGTGCCAGCAGCCCCGACAGGGGGCGAGGGGAGACCCAGTACTTC. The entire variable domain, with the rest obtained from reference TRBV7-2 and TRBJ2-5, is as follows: GAGVSQSPSNKVTEKGKDVELRCDPISGHTALYWYRQSLGQGLEFLIYFQGNSAPDKSGLPSDRFSAERTGGSVSTLTIQRTQQEDSAVYLCASSPDRGRGETQYFGPGTRLLVL.

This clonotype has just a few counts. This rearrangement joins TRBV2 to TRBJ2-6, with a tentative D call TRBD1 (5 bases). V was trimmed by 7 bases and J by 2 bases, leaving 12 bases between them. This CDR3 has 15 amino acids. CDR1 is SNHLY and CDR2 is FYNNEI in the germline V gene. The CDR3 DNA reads TGTGCCAGCACCGAAGGGGCGCCTGGGGCCAACGTCCTGACTTTC. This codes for CASTEGAPGANVLTF.

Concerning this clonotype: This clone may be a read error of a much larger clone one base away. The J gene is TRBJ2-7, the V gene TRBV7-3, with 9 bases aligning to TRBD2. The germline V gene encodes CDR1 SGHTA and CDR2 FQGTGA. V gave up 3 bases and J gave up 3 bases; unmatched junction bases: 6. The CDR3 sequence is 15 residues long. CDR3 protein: CASSFSGGLFYEQYF. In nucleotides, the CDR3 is TGTGCCAGCAGCTTTAGCGGGGGCCTCTTCTACGAGCAGTACTTC.

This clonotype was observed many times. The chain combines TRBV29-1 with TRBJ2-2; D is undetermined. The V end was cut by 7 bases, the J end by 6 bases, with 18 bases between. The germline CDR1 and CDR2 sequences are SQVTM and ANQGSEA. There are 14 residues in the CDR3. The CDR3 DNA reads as TGCAGCGCCGAACTTCTGGGCCCGCCCGGGGAGCTGTTTTTT. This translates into CSAELLGPPGELFF.

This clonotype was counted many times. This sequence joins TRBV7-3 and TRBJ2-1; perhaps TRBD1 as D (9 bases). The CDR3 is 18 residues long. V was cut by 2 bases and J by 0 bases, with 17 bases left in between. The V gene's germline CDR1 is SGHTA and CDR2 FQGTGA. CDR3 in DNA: TGTGCCAGCAGCTTATGGGGGACAGGGACTAGCTCCTACAATGAGCAGTTCTTC. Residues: CASSLWGTGTSSYNEQFF.

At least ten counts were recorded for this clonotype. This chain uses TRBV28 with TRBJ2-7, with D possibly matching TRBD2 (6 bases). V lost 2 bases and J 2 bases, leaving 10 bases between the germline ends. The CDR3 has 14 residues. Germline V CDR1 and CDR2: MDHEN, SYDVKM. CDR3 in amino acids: CASSLGGKAYEQYF. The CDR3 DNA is TGTGCCAGCAGTTTAGGAGGGAAGGCCTACGAGCAGTACTTC.

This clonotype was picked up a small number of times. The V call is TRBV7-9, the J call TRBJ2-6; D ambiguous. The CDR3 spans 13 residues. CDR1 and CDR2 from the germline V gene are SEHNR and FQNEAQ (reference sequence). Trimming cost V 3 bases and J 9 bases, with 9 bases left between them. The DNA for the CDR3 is TGTGCCAGCAGCTTGTGGGCTGGCAACGTCCTGACTTTC. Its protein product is CASSLWAGNVLTF.

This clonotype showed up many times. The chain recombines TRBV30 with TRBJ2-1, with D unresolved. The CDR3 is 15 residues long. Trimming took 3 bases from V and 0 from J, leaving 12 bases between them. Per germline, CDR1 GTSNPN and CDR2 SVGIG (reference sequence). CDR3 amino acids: CAWSRTKSSYNEQFF. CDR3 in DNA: TGTGCCTGGAGCCGAACTAAAAGCTCCTACAATGAGCAGTTCTTC.

CDR3 nucleotide sequence: TGTTCGGTAGATACGCAGTATTTT. Amino acids: CSVDTQYF. This rearrangement joins TRBV7-7 to TRBJ2-3; unclear D gene. Germline V gene lookup returns CDR1 SSHAT and CDR2 FNYEAQ (reference sequence). CDR3 size: 8 residues. The variable domain in full, completed from reference TRBV7-7 and TRBJ2-3, reads GAGVSQSPRYKVTKRGQDVTLRCDPISSHATLYWYQQALGQGPEFLTYFNYEAQPDKSGLPSDRFSAERPEGSISTLTIQRTEQRDSAMYRCSVDTQYFGPGTRLTVL.

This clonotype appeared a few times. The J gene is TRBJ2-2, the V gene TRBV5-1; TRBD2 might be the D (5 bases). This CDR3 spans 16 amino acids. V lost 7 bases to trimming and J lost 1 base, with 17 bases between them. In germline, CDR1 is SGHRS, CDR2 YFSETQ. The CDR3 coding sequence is TGCGCCAGCCGCCTCCCATCGGACTGGAACACCGGGGAGCTGTTTTTT. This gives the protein CASRLPSDWNTGELFF.

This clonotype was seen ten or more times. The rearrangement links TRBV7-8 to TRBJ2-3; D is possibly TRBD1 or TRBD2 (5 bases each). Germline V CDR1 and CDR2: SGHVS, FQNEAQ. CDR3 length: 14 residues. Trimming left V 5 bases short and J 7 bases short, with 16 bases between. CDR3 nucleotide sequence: TGTGCCAGCAGCCCCAGTTCGAGGGGAAATACGCAGTATTTT. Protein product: CASSPSSRGNTQYF. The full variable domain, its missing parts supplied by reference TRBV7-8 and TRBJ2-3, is GAGVSQSPRYKVAKRGQDVALRCDPISGHVSLFWYQQALGQGPEFLTYFQNEAQLDKSGLPSDRFFAERPEGSVSTLKIQRTQQEDSAVYLCASSPSSRGNTQYFGPGTRLTVL.

The CDR3 DNA is TGTGCCAGCAGCTTAGCGCCAGGGGTCGGTCAGCCCCAGCATTTT. Translated: CASSLAPGVGQPQHF. The V gene is TRBV7-6, the J gene TRBJ1-5, with a weak D call TRBD1 (6 bases). CDR3 length: 15 residues. From germline, CDR1 is SGHVS and CDR2 FNYEAQ. V dropped 0 bases and J dropped 6 bases, with 12 bases sitting between them. Full variable domain (outside the CDR3, taken from reference TRBV7-6 and TRBJ1-5): GAGVSQSPRYKVTKRGQDVALRCDPISGHVSLYWYRQALGQGPEFLTYFNYEAQQDKSGLPNDRFSAERPEGSISTLTIQRTEQRDSAMYRCASSLAPGVGQPQHFGDGTRLSIL.

The CDR3 loop is CATSDPRDRDNEQFF. Here the CDR3 DNA reads TGTGCCACCAGTGATCCTCGGGACAGAGACAATGAGCAGTTCTTC. This chain links TRBV24-1 with TRBJ2-1; 7 bases match TRBD1. V lost 3 bases, J lost 5 bases, and 6 bases stayed unmatched. CDR1 is KGHDR and CDR2 is SFDVKD in the germline V gene. CDR3 length equals 15 residues.

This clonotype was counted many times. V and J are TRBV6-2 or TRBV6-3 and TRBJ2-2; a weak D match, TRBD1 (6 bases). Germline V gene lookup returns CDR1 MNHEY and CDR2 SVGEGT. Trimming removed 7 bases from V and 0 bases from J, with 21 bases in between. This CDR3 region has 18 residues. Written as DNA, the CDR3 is TGTGCCAGCACCCTCACGACAGGAGCGAAGTCGAACACCGGGGAGCTGTTTTTT. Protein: CASTLTTGAKSNTGELFF.

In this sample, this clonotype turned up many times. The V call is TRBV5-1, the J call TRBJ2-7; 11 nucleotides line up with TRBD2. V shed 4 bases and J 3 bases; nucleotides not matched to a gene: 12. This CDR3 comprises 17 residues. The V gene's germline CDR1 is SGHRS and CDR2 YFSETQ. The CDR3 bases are TGCGCCAGCAGCCCGCGGAACACTAGCGGGGGAGACTACGAGCAGTACGTC. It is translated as CASSPRNTSGGDYEQYV.

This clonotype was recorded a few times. CDR3: CSARHLSSYNSPLHF. In DNA, the CDR3 is TGCAGTGCTAGACATCTAAGCTCCTATAATTCACCCCTCCACTTT. The V and J genes are TRBV20-1 and TRBJ1-6; D uncertain. CDR1 is DFQATT and CDR2 is SNEGSKA in the germline V gene (reference sequence). The V gene lost 2 bases and the J gene lost 0 bases, with 8 bases spanning the gap. The CDR3 has 15 residues.

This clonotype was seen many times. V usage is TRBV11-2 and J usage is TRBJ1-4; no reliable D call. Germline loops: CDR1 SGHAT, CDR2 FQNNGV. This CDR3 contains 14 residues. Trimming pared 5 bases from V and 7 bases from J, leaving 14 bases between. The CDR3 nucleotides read TGTGCCAGCAGCCCGCGACGGGGAGGTGAAAAACTGTTTTTT. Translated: CASSPRRGGEKLFF.